This entry describes one TCR beta chain. It lacks a known antigen. No much larger clone is present one base from it, and per-base qualities are unavailable. Using the deep immunoSEQ assay, TCR CDR3 regions were amplified from genomic DNA by multiplex PCR. Extracted genomic DNA from each cell subset was distributed evenly across all wells of several immunoSEQ 96-well plates, and each plate was treated as a replicate. For sorted subsets, roughly 190 ng of genomic DNA, equivalent to around 31,000 T cell genomes, went into each replicate PCR. Purified libraries were quantified with a Qubit 3.0 fluorometer, sized on a Bioanalyzer 2100, and re-quantified with the KAPA Library Quantification kit. A separate single-read 150-cycle Illumina NextSeq 550 flow cell was used to sequence each immunoSEQ 96-well plate. The authors' pipeline ran thus. Because the immunoSEQ output held only junctional sequences and lacked quality scores, the filtering could not match the filtering applied to full-length reads. To assign V/J genes and CDR3, sequences were annotated using PyIR, a Python wrapper for IgBLAST v1.9, with IMGT germline references. Reads were filtered out if the reads had weak V/J assignments (E-value above 1e-6), no CDR3, stop codons, out-of-frame junctions, or ambiguous translated residues. V3J clonotypes were defined as sequences sharing the same inferred V gene, J gene, and CDR3 amino acid sequence. Percentage overlap between repertoires was computed as shared unique clonotypes divided by the size of the smaller repertoire. Richness of each repertoire was evaluated using RTK rarefaction, the Chao1 estimator, and Recon v2.1 estimates of unobserved clonotypes. OLGA was used to compute generation probabilities for all TCRbeta clonotypes that the gDNA method yielded from a few donors. This immuneACCESS table, as held by TCRdb, lists in-frame sequences with V and J called but not all clones. Of the missing ones, under half trace to an unresolved V gene in checked studies; the others have no known cause. D and trimming come from the DNA, and the V and J calls and clone size come from that table. In this sample the table shows about 1,500,000 clones, around 95% of which occur a single time. The ten largest make up 1.2% of the sample.

This specimen belongs to a study of shared clonotypes between healthy human individuals (dated by TCRdb to 2019 to 2021). Looking at the study overall: A couple of women and three men aged 18 to 49 years were included in the cohort. For each donor, CD4 naive and CD4 memory were each run on three plates, CD8 naive on two plates, and CD8 memory on one plate. To estimate repertoire size and how much clonotypes are shared between individuals, the study performed deep sequencing of blood TCR repertoires from roughly five healthy adults. Between about 0.94 and 10 billion PBMCs per donor were obtained by leukapheresis. To increase sequencing depth and limit assay-specific biases, TCR repertoire library preparation and sequencing were carried out by different laboratories using diverse techniques.

Results the study describes overall, beyond this receptor: Because the study included only a small number of donors, the genetic and exposure-history diversity represented was limited. Across a few donors, approximately 4.9% of naive CD4, approximately 3.5% of naive CD8, around 2.1% of memory CD4, and about 0.44% of memory CD8 clonotypes were shared. Pairwise subsampling led to the expectation that sequencing depth would affect the degree of clonotype sharing among donors. Naive subsets generally had larger estimated clonotype richness than memory subsets. Clonotypes shared by all four sorted-subset donors showed higher generation probabilities than non-shared clonotypes. Rarefaction of sorted-subset datasets indicated incomplete sequencing despite the large sequencing depth. Sampling was restricted to blood, and TCR repertoires in tissue are likely to differ from TCR repertoires in blood.

Healthy HIV-negative adults with no recently reported acute infections or vaccinations were included as donors. Every donor was a Caucasian adult residing in Nashville, Tennessee, USA. Magnetic negative selection was used to enrich CD4+ T cells, after which naive cells were positively selected on CD45RA and the negative fraction became the memory subset. Blood was obtained by leukapheresis, after which PBMCs were separated by Ficoll-Histopaque density gradient centrifugation and cryopreserved in liquid nitrogen vapor phase. Analytical flow cytometry was used to check the purity and quantity of every magnetically sorted T cell population. Genomic DNA was isolated from every sorted fraction and measured by UV absorbance on a Nanodrop 2000c. The germline V gene yields WSHSY for CDR1 and SAAADI for CDR2. The CDR3 runs 16 amino acids, cysteine and phenylalanine included. The only DNA kept is the CDR3, 48 bases in frame from the first base. The germline ends are 19 bases apart after V is trimmed by 2 bases and J by 8 bases.

This clonotype was sampled from a man aged 25 to 40 in good health. Sequencing input: naive CD4+ T cells sorted from blood. Sample cell subset or site, as interpreted from the label and publication: CD45RA+ positively selected. This receptor chain uses TRBV10-2 and TRBJ2-1, with a tentative D gene TRBD2 over 5 matching bases. The sequence in DNA is TGCGCCAGCAGTGAGCGCGTAGCGTCTATAGGCCATGAGCAGTTCTTC. It translates to CASSERVASIGHEQFF.